This T cell receptor beta chain was observed in a study of CD8+CD57+ T cells in acquired aplastic anemia. About the research overall: Sorted CD4+ and CD8+ cells gave a mean 3.2 ug DNA, range roughly 0.19 to 27.4 ug. Study-level points and caveats: Almost 30 shared CD8+ CDR3s appeared highly expressed within patients' immunodominant clones. Patients and controls had CD8+ Simpson's diversity values that were not significantly distinct.

On this clonotype: Its matching antigen is unknown.

Genomic DNA provided the template from which TCR beta VDJ and CDR3 profiles were obtained. MiXCR, run by TCRdb on the reads, gives a single entry per CDR3 protein. This repertoire shows approximately 200,000 distinct CDR3 sequences, about 64% found once; its top ten account for about 43%. The CDR3 has 15 residues. Trimming cost V 5 bases and J 0 bases; bases outside gene matches: 4. Germline lookup yields CDR1 SNHLY and CDR2 FYNNEI. The sample taken for sequencing was sorted CD4+, CD8+, or CD8+CD57+ T cells (not recorded which) from PBMCs. The V gene is TRBV2, the J gene TRBJ1-5; 7 bases align to TRBD1. This receptor was obtained from a human donor with severe aplastic anemia or a healthy control (not recorded which). The CDR3 spells CASSPQGTSNQPQHF. The CDR3 DNA follows: TGTGCCAGCAGTCCACAGGGGACTAGCAATCAGCCCCAGCATTTT.